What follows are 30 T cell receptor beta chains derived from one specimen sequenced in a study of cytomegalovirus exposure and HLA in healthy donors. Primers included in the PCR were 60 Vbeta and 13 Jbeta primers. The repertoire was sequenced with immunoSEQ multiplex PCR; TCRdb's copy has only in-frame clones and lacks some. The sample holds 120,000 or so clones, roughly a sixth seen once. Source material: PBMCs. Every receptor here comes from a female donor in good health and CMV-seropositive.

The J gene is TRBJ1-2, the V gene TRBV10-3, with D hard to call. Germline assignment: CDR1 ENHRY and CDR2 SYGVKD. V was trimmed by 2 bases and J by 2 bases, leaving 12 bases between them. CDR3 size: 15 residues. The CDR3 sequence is CAISENPGMNYGYTF. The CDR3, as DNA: TGTGCCATCAGTGAGAACCCGGGAATGAACTATGGCTACACCTTC.

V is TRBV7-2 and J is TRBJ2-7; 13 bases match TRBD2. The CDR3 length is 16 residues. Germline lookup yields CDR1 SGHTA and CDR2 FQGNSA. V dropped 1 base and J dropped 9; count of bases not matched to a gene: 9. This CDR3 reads CASSLDGLAGELVQYF. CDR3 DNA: TGTGCCAGCAGCTTAGACGGACTAGCGGGAGAACTAGTGCAGTACTTC.

CDR3 sequence reads: CASSPSTRSYEQYF. As DNA, the CDR3 is TGTGCCAGCTCACCGAGCACCCGATCGTACGAGCAGTACTTC. The chain recombines TRBV18 with TRBJ2-7; D call uncertain. Germline CDR1 KGHSH, CDR2 LQKENI. V was shortened by 3 bases and J by 4 bases, with 13 bases between the two germline ends. The CDR3 has 14 amino acids. The variable domain in full, completed from reference TRBV18 and TRBJ2-7, reads NAGVMQNPRHLVRRRGQEARLRCSPMKGHSHVYWYRQLPEEGLKFMVYLQKENIIDESGMPKERFSAEFPKEGPSILRIQQVVRGDSAAYFCASSPSTRSYEQYFGPGTRLTVT.

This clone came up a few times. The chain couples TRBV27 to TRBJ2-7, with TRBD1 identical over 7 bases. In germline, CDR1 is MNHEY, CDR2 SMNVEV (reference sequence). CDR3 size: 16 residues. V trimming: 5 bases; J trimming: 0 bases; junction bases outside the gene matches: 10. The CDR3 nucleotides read TGTGCCAGCAGTAATCCAGGGACAGATTTCTCCTACGAGCAGTACTTC. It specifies CASSNPGTDFSYEQYF.

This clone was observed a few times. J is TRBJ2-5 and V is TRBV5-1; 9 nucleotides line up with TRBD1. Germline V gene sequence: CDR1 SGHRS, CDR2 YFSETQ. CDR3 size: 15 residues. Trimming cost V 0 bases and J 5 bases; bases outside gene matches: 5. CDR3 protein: CASSLAGTGMETQYF. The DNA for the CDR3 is TGCGCCAGCAGCTTGGCCGGGACAGGGATGGAGACCCAGTACTTC.

This chain's CDR3 is CASSVGGQSYNSPLHF. The CDR3 DNA is TGTGCCAGCAGCGTCGGGGGACAGTCCTATAATTCACCCCTCCACTTT. The rearrangement uses TRBV9 and TRBJ1-6; 7 positions match TRBD1. CDR3 length equals 16 residues. After removal of 2 bases from V and 1 base from J, the junction contained 3 bases not matched to a gene. From germline, CDR1 is SGDLS and CDR2 YYNGEE.

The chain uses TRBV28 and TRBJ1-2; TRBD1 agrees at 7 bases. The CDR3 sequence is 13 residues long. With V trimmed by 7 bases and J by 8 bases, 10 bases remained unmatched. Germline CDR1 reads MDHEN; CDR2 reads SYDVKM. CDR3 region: CASITSGGGGYTF. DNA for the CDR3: TGTGCCAGCATAACCTCAGGGGGTGGGGGCTACACCTTC.

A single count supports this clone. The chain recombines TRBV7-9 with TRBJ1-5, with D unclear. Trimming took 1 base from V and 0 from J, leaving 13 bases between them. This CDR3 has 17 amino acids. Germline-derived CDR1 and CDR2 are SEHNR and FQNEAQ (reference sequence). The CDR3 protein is CASSLGPGVYSNQPQHF. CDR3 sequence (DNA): TGTGCCAGCAGCTTAGGCCCGGGAGTCTATAGCAATCAGCCCCAGCATTTT.

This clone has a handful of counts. The CDR3 DNA follows: TGTGCCAGCAGCGTAGATCGGGGATGGGAGACCCAGTACTTC. Residues: CASSVDRGWETQYF. The chain combines TRBV9 with TRBJ2-5; the D gene is possibly TRBD2 (5 bases). CDR3 length equals 14 residues. Trimming took off 0 bases at V and 5 bases at J, with 11 bases between the two ends. Germline loops: CDR1 SGDLS, CDR2 YYNGEE. Supplemented by reference TRBV9 and TRBJ2-5, the full variable domain reads DSGVTQTPKHLITATGQRVTLRCSPRSGDLSVYWYQQSLDQGLQFLIQYYNGEERAKGNILERFSAQQFPDLHSELNLSSLELGDSALYFCASSVDRGWETQYFGPGTRLLVL.

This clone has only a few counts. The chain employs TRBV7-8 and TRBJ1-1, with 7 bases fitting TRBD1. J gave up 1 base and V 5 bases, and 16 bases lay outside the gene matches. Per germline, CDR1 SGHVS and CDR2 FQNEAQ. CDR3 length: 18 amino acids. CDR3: CASSPMGRTGGGNTEAFF. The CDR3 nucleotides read TGTGCCAGCAGCCCGATGGGCCGGACAGGTGGGGGGAACACTGAAGCTTTCTTT.

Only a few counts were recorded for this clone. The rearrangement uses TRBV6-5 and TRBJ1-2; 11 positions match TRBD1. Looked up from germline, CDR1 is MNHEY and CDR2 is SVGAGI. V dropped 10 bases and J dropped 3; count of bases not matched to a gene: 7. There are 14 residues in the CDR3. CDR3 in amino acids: CATQDRGQDYGYTF. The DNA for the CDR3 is TGTGCCACCCAGGACAGGGGGCAGGACTATGGCTACACCTTC.

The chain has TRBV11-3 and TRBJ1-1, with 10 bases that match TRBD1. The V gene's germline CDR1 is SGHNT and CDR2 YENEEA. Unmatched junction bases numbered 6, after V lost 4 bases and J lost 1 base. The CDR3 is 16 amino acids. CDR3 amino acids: CASSSRQGAGNTEAFF. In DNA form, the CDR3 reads TGTGCCAGCAGCTCCAGACAGGGGGCGGGGAACACTGAAGCTTTCTTT.

CDR3 sequence reads: CAWWLAGMETQYF. The CDR3 DNA is TGTGCCTGGTGGTTAGCGGGAATGGAGACCCAGTACTTC. The rearrangement uses TRBV30 and TRBJ2-5; 8 nucleotides agree with TRBD2. V was pared by 5 bases and J by 5 bases, with 7 bases of the junction left unmatched. This CDR3 is built from 13 residues. CDR1 and CDR2 (germline): GTSNPN, SVGIG (reference sequence).

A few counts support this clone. CDR3 protein: CASSRAWGQGRHEQYF. The CDR3 bases are TGTGCCAGCAGCCGGGCTTGGGGACAGGGGAGGCACGAGCAGTACTTC. The V call is TRBV13, the J call TRBJ2-7; 10 nucleotides align to TRBD1. V dropped 5 bases and J dropped 5; count of bases not matched to a gene: 12. From germline, CDR1 is PRHDT and CDR2 FYEKMQ (reference sequence). This CDR3 has 16 residues.

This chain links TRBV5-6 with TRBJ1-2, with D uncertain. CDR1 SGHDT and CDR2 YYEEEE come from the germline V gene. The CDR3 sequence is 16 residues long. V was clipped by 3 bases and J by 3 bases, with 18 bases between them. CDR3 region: CASSSSPPREDYGYTF. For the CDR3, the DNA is TGTGCCAGCAGCTCATCTCCACCGAGGGAGGACTATGGCTACACCTTC.

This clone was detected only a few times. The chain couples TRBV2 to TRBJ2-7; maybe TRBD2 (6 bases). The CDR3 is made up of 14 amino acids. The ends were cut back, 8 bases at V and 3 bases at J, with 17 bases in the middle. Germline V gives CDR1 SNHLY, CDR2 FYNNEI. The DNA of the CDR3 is TGTGCCAGCGTTAAGGGCGGGGATGTCTACGAGCAGTACTTC. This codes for CASVKGGDVYEQYF.

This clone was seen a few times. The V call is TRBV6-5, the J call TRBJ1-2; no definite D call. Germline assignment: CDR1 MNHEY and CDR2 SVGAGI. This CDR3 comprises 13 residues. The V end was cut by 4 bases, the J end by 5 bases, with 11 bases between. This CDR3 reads CASSSSGGYGYTF. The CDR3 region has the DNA TGTGCCAGCAGTTCGTCGGGTGGTTATGGCTACACCTTC.

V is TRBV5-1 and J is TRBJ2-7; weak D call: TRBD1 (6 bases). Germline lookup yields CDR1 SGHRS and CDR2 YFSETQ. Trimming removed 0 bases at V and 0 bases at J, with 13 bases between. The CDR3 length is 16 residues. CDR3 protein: CASSLAQTGYSYEQYF. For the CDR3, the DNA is TGCGCCAGCAGCTTGGCACAAACAGGGTACTCCTACGAGCAGTACTTC.

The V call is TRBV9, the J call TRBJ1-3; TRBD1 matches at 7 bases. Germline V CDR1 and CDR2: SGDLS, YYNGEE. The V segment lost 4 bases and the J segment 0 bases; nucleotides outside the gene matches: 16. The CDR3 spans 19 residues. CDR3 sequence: CASSTNTRDRGNSGNTIYF. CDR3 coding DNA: TGTGCCAGCAGCACAAACACCCGGGACAGAGGAAACTCTGGAAACACCATATATTTT.

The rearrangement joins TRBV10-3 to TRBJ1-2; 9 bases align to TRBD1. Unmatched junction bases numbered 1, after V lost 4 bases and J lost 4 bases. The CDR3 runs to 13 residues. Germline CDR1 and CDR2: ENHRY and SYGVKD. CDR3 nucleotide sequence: TGTGCCATCAGTGGGGGACAGGGCTATGGCTACACCTTC. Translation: CAISGGQGYGYTF.

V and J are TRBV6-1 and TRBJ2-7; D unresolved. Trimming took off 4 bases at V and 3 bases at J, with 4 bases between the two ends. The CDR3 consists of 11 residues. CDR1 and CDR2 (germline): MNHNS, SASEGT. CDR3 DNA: TGTGCCAGCAGTGCCTACTACGAGCAGTACTTC. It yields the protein CASSAYYEQYF.

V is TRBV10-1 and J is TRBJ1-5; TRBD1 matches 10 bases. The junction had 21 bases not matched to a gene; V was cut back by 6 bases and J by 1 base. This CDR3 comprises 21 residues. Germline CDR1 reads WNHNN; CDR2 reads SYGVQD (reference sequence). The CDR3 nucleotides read TGCGCCAGCAGCCGCACCCCGGGGACAGGGGAGGCAAGAGGGAGCAATCAGCCCCAGCATTTT. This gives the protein CASSRTPGTGEARGSNQPQHF.

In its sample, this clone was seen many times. The DNA for the CDR3 is TGTGCCAGCAGCCAAGCGCGGACAGGGTCCACAGATACGCAGTATTTT. Its protein product is CASSQARTGSTDTQYF. This rearrangement joins TRBV7-9 to TRBJ2-3; 8 nucleotides line up with TRBD1. The CDR3 has 16 amino acids. Trimming took 5 bases from V and 2 from J; bases not matched to a gene: 9. Germline CDR1 reads SEHNR; CDR2 reads FQNEAQ (reference sequence).

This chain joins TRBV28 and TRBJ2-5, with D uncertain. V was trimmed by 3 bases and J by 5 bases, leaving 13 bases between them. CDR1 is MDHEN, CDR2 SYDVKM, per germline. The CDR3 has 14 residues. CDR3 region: CASSFTDTSETQYF. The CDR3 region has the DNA TGTGCCAGCAGTTTCACTGACACTTCGGAGACCCAGTACTTC.

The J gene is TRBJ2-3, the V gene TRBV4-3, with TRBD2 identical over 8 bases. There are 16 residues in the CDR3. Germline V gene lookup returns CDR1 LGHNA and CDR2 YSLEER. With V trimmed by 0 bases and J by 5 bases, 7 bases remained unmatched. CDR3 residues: CASSQDQVAGGDTQYF. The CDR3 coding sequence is TGCGCCAGCAGCCAAGATCAAGTCGCGGGGGGAGATACGCAGTATTTT.

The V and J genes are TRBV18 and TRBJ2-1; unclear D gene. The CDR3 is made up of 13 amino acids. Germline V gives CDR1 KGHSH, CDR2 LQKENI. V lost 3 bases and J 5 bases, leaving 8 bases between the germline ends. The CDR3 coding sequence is TGTGCCAGCTCACCCTTATTTGACAATGAGCAGTTCTTC. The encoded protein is CASSPLFDNEQFF. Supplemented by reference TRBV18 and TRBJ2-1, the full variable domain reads NAGVMQNPRHLVRRRGQEARLRCSPMKGHSHVYWYRQLPEEGLKFMVYLQKENIIDESGMPKERFSAEFPKEGPSILRIQQVVRGDSAAYFCASSPLFDNEQFFGPGTRLTVL.

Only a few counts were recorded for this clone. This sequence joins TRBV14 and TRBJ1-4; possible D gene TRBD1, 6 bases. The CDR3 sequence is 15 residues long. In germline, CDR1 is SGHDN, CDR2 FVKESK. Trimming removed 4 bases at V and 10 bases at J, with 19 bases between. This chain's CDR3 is CASSPRDTHMGKLFF. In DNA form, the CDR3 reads TGTGCCAGCAGCCCACGGGACACTCACATGGGAAAACTGTTTTTT.

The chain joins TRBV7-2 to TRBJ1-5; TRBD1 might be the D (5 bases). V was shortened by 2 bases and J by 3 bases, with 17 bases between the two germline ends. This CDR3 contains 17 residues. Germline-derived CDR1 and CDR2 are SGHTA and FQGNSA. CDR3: CASSLRVAAGNNQPQHF. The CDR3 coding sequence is TGTGCCAGCAGCTTAAGGGTGGCGGCAGGGAACAATCAGCCCCAGCATTTT.

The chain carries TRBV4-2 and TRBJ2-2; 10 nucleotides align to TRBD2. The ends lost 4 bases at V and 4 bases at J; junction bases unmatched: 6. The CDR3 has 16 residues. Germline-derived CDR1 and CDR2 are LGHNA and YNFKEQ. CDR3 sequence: CASSPIAGGVTGELFF. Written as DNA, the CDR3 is TGTGCCAGCAGCCCCATAGCGGGGGGAGTCACCGGGGAGCTGTTTTTT.

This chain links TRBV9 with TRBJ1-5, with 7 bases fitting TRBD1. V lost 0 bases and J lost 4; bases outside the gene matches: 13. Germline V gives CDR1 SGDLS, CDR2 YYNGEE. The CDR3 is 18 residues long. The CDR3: CASSVEGQTITENQPQHF. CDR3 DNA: TGTGCCAGCAGCGTAGAGGGACAGACCATTACCGAGAATCAGCCCCAGCATTTT.